The next 23 T cell receptor beta chains were all read from a single sample in a study of blood T cells in healthy people across ages (dated by TCRdb to between 2014 and 2017). Library preparation was by 5' RACE. A second PCR of roughly 7 to 12 cycles was performed with a sample-barcoded 5' primer and a J-beta primer mix. TCRdb redid the processing of the public reads, applying fastp at Q25 and MiXCR, and retained in-frame beta chains. Each record represents a unique CDR3 protein, reported with the most common genes and DNA among its rows. For this sample there are some 1,800,000 distinct CDR3 sequences; approximately 40% appear just once. The ten largest clones capture roughly 23% of the sample. Sequenced: blood. These receptors all stem from a human donor in good health.

This clonotype was seen a few times. The V and J genes are TRBV7-2 and TRBJ2-4; D not resolved. CDR1 SGHTA and CDR2 FQGNSA come from the germline V gene. This CDR3 has 13 residues. V was clipped by 3 bases and J by 6 bases, with 9 bases between them. CDR3 nucleotides: TGTGCCAGCAGCTTCGCCTTTGGAAACATTCAGTACTTC. It specifies CASSFAFGNIQYF.

This clonotype appeared a few times. The chain has TRBV20-1 and TRBJ1-5, with a tentative D call TRBD1 (5 bases). The CDR3 length is 15 residues. Trimming removed 3 bases from V and 7 bases from J, with 19 bases in between. CDR1 is DFQATT, CDR2 SNEGSKA, per germline (reference sequence). Here the CDR3 reads CSASPRPGFGQPQHF. The CDR3 nucleotides are TGCAGTGCTAGCCCCCGACCAGGGTTTGGACAGCCCCAGCATTTT.

This clonotype was seen more than once but under ten times. The DNA of the CDR3 is TGCAGTGCTAGTTTTGGGGGGGGGAACTACGAGCAGTACTTC. As protein: CSASFGGGNYEQYF. The chain links TRBV20-1 to TRBJ2-7; TRBD2 aligns across 7 bases. The germline V gene has CDR1 DFQATT and CDR2 SNEGSKA (reference sequence). The junction had 8 bases not matched to a gene; V was cut back by 3 bases and J by 3 bases. This CDR3 is 14 amino acids long.

The V call is TRBV12-3 or TRBV12-4, the J call TRBJ1-2, with D perhaps matching TRBD1 (5 bases). This CDR3 is built from 15 residues. Trimming removed 6 bases from V and 3 bases from J, with 17 bases in between. As DNA, the CDR3 is TGTGCCAGCAGCCTAAAGCCCTCAGGGTACTATGGCTACACCTTC. This translates into CASSLKPSGYYGYTF.

V and J are TRBV4-1 and TRBJ1-1; D is uncertain. The germline gives CDR1 MGHRA, CDR2 YSYEKL. The CDR3 is made up of 15 amino acids. Trimming took off 1 base at V and 1 base at J, with 10 bases between the two ends. CDR3 nucleotides: TGCGCCAGCAGCCAAGGGGAACATACGAACACTGAAGCTTTCTTT. Its protein is CASSQGEHTNTEAFF.

The CDR3 DNA follows: TGTGCCAGCAGCCAAGATAGCGGGGTAAGAGAGACCCAGTTCTTC. This translates into CASSQDSGVRETQFF. This sequence joins TRBV3-1 and TRBJ2-5, with TRBD2 matching over 8 bases. The better agreement between TRBJ2-1 and the DNA end casts doubt on the J call. Germline CDR1 LGHDT, CDR2 YNNKEL (reference sequence). The CDR3 loop spans 15 amino acids.

As to this clonotype: The junction departs from the called germline gene at one end, perhaps through a read error. DNA of the CDR3: TGTGCCGGCAGTCCACAGGAGAACACTGAAGCTTTCTTT. Protein: CAGSPQENTEAFF. This chain connects TRBV12-3 or TRBV12-4 to TRBJ1-1, with a weak D call TRBD1 (5 bases). There are 13 residues in the CDR3.

Regarding this clonotype: A junction end diverges from the germline sequence, so it may reflect a read error. The chain uses TRBV5-1 and TRBJ2-3; D is unresolved. Germline V gene data show CDR1 as SGHRS and CDR2 as YFSETQ. The CDR3 length is 15 residues. The CDR3 spells CASNLVGFRTDTQYF. CDR3 DNA sequence: TGCGCCAGCAACTTGGTGGGGTTCCGCACAGATACGCAGTATTTT.

This sequence joins TRBV6-1 and TRBJ2-3; D not resolved. This CDR3 contains 13 residues. Germline-derived CDR1 and CDR2 are MNHNS and SASEGT. Deletions cut 4 bases from V and 2 bases from J, with 7 bases between. This CDR3 is CASSGHHTDTQYF. In nucleotides, the CDR3 is TGTGCCAGCAGTGGGCACCACACAGATACGCAGTATTTT.

The rearrangement uses TRBV4-3 and TRBJ1-2, with unresolved D. This CDR3 comprises 14 residues. Trimming shortened V by 1 base and J by 5 bases, and 11 bases separated the two germline ends. Per the germline V gene, CDR1 is LGHNA and CDR2 is YSLEER. For the CDR3, the DNA is TGCGCCAGCAGCCAAGCAGGAGCTTTATATGGCTACACCTTC. Translation gives CASSQAGALYGYTF.

The chain links TRBV7-9 to TRBJ2-4; no clear D gene. Trimming left V 3 bases short and J 0 bases short, with 9 bases between. CDR1 is SEHNR, CDR2 FQNEAQ, per germline (reference sequence). This CDR3 has 15 amino acids. The CDR3 reads CASSFLTLAKNIQYF. The CDR3 DNA sequence: TGTGCCAGCAGCTTTTTGACACTAGCCAAAAACATTCAGTACTTC.

The CDR3 DNA reads TGTGCCAGTAGTAAGAAGTTATGGACGAACAATGAGCAGTTCTTC. Translated, it gives CASSKKLWTNNEQFF. The V and J genes are TRBV19 and TRBJ2-1; D gene unclear. CDR3 length equals 15 residues. CDR1 and CDR2 from the germline V gene are LNHDA and SQIVND (reference sequence). V was pared by 4 bases and J by 5 bases, with 15 bases between.

This chain's CDR3 is CASSLLSGQDHDGYTF. Here the CDR3 DNA reads TGTGCCAGCAGCTTATTATCGGGACAGGACCATGATGGCTACACCTTC. The chain carries TRBV5-6 and TRBJ1-2; TRBD1 matches 8 bases. Trimming at V came to 2 bases and at J to 6 bases, leaving 12 bases not matched to a gene. The CDR3 consists of 16 residues. Germline V gene data show CDR1 as SGHDT and CDR2 as YYEEEE.

The chain employs TRBV12-3 or TRBV12-4 and TRBJ2-7; D perhaps matches TRBD1 (6 bases). The CDR3 runs to 15 residues. Trimming stripped 3 bases from V and 7 bases from J, with 19 bases between. The CDR3 protein is CASSLWGKGVGEQYF. The CDR3 DNA reads as TGTGCCAGCAGTTTGTGGGGGAAGGGGGTTGGGGAGCAGTACTTC.

The chain combines TRBV12-3 or TRBV12-4 with TRBJ1-1; D uncertain. The CDR3 runs 13 residues. Trimming cost V 2 bases and J 5 bases, with 9 bases left between them. The CDR3 spells CASSLFDPTEAFF. The CDR3 DNA is TGTGCCAGCAGTTTATTTGACCCAACTGAAGCTTTCTTT.

This rearrangement joins TRBV7-9 to TRBJ2-6, with D possibly matching TRBD1 (5 bases). The CDR3 has 18 residues. Trimming stripped 4 bases from V and 0 bases from J, with 16 bases between. The germline V gene has CDR1 SEHNR and CDR2 FQNEAQ (reference sequence). The CDR3 DNA follows: TGTGCCAGCAGCTCTACGACCCCCGACAGCTCTGGGGCCAACGTCCTGACTTTC. Translated: CASSSTTPDSSGANVLTF.

The chain has TRBV6-1 and TRBJ2-1; D unclear. Germline assignment: CDR1 MNHNS and CDR2 SASEGT. The CDR3 has 17 amino acids. V was cut by 6 bases and J by 5 bases, with 23 bases left in between. The CDR3 DNA reads TGTGCCAGCAGCTCCCGTGTATTGGCGGTTTCCGACAATGAGCAGTTCTTC. It specifies CASSSRVLAVSDNEQFF.

This clonotype was detected a few times. The chain links TRBV27 to TRBJ2-5; D possibly corresponds to TRBD1 (5 bases). Germline V CDR1 and CDR2: MNHEY, SMNVEV (reference sequence). Trimming took off 2 bases at V and 4 bases at J, with 11 bases between the two ends. CDR3 length: 14 amino acids. CDR3 residues: CASSLIGARETQYF. Written as DNA, the CDR3 is TGTGCCAGCAGTTTAATAGGGGCAAGAGAGACCCAGTACTTC.

This clonotype was counted between two and nine times. This rearrangement joins TRBV25-1 to TRBJ2-4, with 7 positions matching TRBD1. The CDR3 contains 15 residues. The V gene end was trimmed by 8 bases and the J gene end by 0 bases; junction bases not matched to a gene: 7. Germline assignment: CDR1 MGHDK and CDR2 SYGVNS. Written as DNA, the CDR3 is TGTGCCAGCCGGCGACAGGGCTTAGCCAAAAACATTCAGTACTTC. The encoded protein is CASRRQGLAKNIQYF.

The CDR3 nucleotides are TGTGCCAGCAGCTTAACGATTGGACTAGCGGGGGGGCCACTTGATACGCAGTATTTT. It is translated as CASSLTIGLAGGPLDTQYF. The J gene is TRBJ2-3, the V gene TRBV7-3; the match to TRBD2 covers 15 bases. This CDR3 has 19 amino acids. Trimming removed 0 bases from V and 6 bases from J; junction bases left unmatched: 10. Germline loops: CDR1 SGHTA, CDR2 FQGTGA.

This clonotype was detected only a few times. The chain uses TRBV10-2 and TRBJ2-7, with TRBD2 as a possible D gene (6 bases). The CDR3 is 15 residues long. Looked up from germline, CDR1 is WSHSY and CDR2 is SAAADI. Deletions cut 3 bases from V and 1 base from J, with 13 bases between. The CDR3 is CASSDGTEMSYEQYF. Written as DNA, the CDR3 is TGCGCCAGCAGTGACGGGACTGAAATGTCCTACGAGCAGTACTTC.

This rearrangement joins TRBV27 to TRBJ1-2, with D perhaps TRBD1 (5 bases). CDR3 length equals 14 residues. CDR1 and CDR2 (germline): MNHEY, SMNVEV (reference sequence). Trimming pared 5 bases from V and 4 bases from J, leaving 14 bases between. The CDR3 protein is CASSAKDTSYGYTF. For the CDR3, the DNA is TGTGCCAGCAGTGCTAAGGACACCTCCTATGGCTACACCTTC.

This rearrangement joins TRBV7-8 to TRBJ2-1; weak D call: TRBD1 (6 bases). The germline gives CDR1 SGHVS, CDR2 FQNEAQ. V gave up 1 base and J gave up 0 bases, with 16 bases separating them. The CDR3 covers 18 residues. The CDR3 region is CASSLGKTGPFSYNEQFF. The CDR3 nucleotides are TGTGCCAGCAGCTTAGGAAAGACAGGACCATTCTCCTACAATGAGCAGTTCTTC.